The 22 T cell receptor beta chains below all came from one sample that was sequenced in a study of post-analysis software for immune sequencing data. TCR beta libraries were prepared from cDNA with unique molecular identifiers. TCRdb itself ran the PCR reads through MiXCR, one entry per CDR3 protein. The sample consists of about 770,000 distinct CDR3 sequences, 40% to 55% of them appearing once. No antigen has been assigned to these receptors. Overall study results and limits: With TRBV5-6, TRBV5-1 and TRBV20-1 included, about five TRBV segments were more frequent in patients than in controls.

Material for sequencing was blood. The receptors stem from a girl aged 10 to 17 with multiple sclerosis.

This clonotype appeared a few times. J is TRBJ1-2 and V is TRBV20-1, with D hard to call. With 0 bases removed from V and 4 bases from J, the gap between germline ends came to 6 bases. From germline, CDR1 is DFQATT and CDR2 SNEGSKA (reference sequence). This CDR3 region has 12 residues. This chain's CDR3 is CSARDMIYGYTF. The DNA of the CDR3 is TGCAGTGCTAGAGATATGATCTATGGCTACACCTTC.

The genes are TRBV12-3 or TRBV12-4 and TRBJ2-5, with D hard to call. There are 13 residues in the CDR3. V was trimmed by 6 bases and J by 5 bases, leaving 13 bases between them. This CDR3 reads CASRNPGGETQYF. The CDR3 region has the DNA TGTGCCAGCAGGAACCCTGGCGGTGAGACCCAGTACTTC.

The J gene is TRBJ1-2, the V gene TRBV29-1; the D is unclear. Trimming removed 2 bases at V and 4 bases at J, with 17 bases between. The CDR3 runs to 15 residues. Germline-derived CDR1 and CDR2 are SQVTM and ANQGSEA. Here the CDR3 reads CSVEMSGSDGYGYTF. The DNA of the CDR3 is TGCAGCGTTGAAATGTCCGGGAGCGACGGCTATGGCTACACCTTC.

A few counts support this clonotype. The chain couples TRBV12-3 or TRBV12-4 to TRBJ2-3; TRBD2 aligns across 11 bases. V shed 5 bases, J shed 3 bases, and the junction held 10 bases outside the gene matches. There are 17 residues in the CDR3. The DNA of the CDR3 is TGTGCCAGCAGTCCCCGGCTAGCGGGAGGAGGGACAGATACGCAGTATTTT. It yields the protein CASSPRLAGGGTDTQYF.

This clonotype has just a few counts. The chain uses TRBV20-1 and TRBJ2-5; a possible D gene is TRBD1 (5 bases). The CDR3 consists of 12 residues. The germline V gene encodes CDR1 DFQATT and CDR2 SNEGSKA (reference sequence). V lost 5 bases, J lost 4 bases, and 11 bases lay in between. CDR3 in amino acids: CSAVTDPETQYF. The DNA for the CDR3 is TGCAGTGCTGTGACAGACCCAGAGACCCAGTACTTC.

The chain carries TRBV20-1 and TRBJ2-5, with 8 positions matching TRBD2. The CDR3 covers 16 residues. CDR1 DFQATT and CDR2 SNEGSKA come from the germline V gene (reference sequence). The V gene end was trimmed by 3 bases and the J gene end by 1 base; junction bases not matched to a gene: 10. CDR3 region: CSASGPSGSGQETQYF. CDR3 in DNA: TGCAGTGCTAGTGGGCCGAGCGGGAGTGGCCAAGAGACCCAGTACTTC.

This sequence joins TRBV7-2 and TRBJ2-7; 11 bases are shared with TRBD2. From germline, CDR1 is SGHTA and CDR2 FQGNSA. V lost 0 bases to trimming and J lost 2 bases; unmatched junction nucleotides: 9. There are 18 residues in the CDR3. This chain's CDR3 is CASSLASSGRSTAYEQYF. The CDR3 region has the DNA TGTGCCAGCAGCTTAGCGTCTAGCGGGAGGAGTACCGCCTACGAGCAGTACTTC.

Concerning this clonotype: One end of the junction does not line up with germline, which may come from a read error. V gene TRBV20-1 combines with J gene TRBJ1-6, with 9 bases identical to TRBD1. There are 16 residues in the CDR3. Looked up from germline, CDR1 is DFQATT and CDR2 is SNEGSKA (reference sequence). The CDR3 region has the DNA TGTAGTGCTCCACGTCCCGGGACAGGGCCAAATTCACCCCTCCACTTT. Translated, it gives CSAPRPGTGPNSPLHF.

This clonotype was recorded a few times. The rearrangement links TRBV5-6 to TRBJ1-6, with TRBD1 as a possible D gene (5 bases). CDR3 length: 14 amino acids. Trimming cost V 4 bases and J 7 bases, with 12 bases left between them. From germline, CDR1 is SGHDT and CDR2 YYEEEE. The CDR3 reads CASSVVGPNSPLHF. For the CDR3, the DNA is TGTGCCAGCAGCGTGGTGGGACCCAATTCACCCCTCCACTTT.

CDR3 bases: TGTGCCAGCAGTTTAATAGCGGGAGGCTACGAGCAGTACTTC. It yields the protein CASSLIAGGYEQYF. This sequence joins TRBV27 and TRBJ2-7; 10 bases agree with TRBD2. The trim removed 2 bases at V and 3 bases at J, leaving 1 base unmatched. There are 14 residues in the CDR3. Per the germline V gene, CDR1 is MNHEY and CDR2 is SMNVEV (reference sequence).

The chain recombines TRBV20-1 with TRBJ2-4; 10 bases line up with TRBD2. The CDR3 runs 13 residues. Germline values: CDR1 DFQATT, CDR2 SNEGSKA (reference sequence). The J segment lost 8 bases and the V segment lost 5 bases, leaving 6 bases of the junction unmatched. CDR3 coding DNA: TGCAGTGCTGATAAGCGGGAGGGGGACATTCAGTACTTC. Its translation: CSADKREGDIQYF.

The V and J genes are TRBV12-3 or TRBV12-4 and TRBJ2-5; D remains ambiguous. The DNA end is more similar to TRBJ2-7, so the J call may be wrong. This CDR3 spans 12 amino acids. Here the CDR3 DNA reads TGTGCCAGCAGCTCCTTCTCGTCCGAGCAGTACTTC. Its protein product is CASSSFSSEQYF.

This chain uses TRBV20-1 with TRBJ2-3; 7 bases map to TRBD2. This CDR3 is 17 amino acids long. Per the germline V gene, CDR1 is DFQATT and CDR2 is SNEGSKA (reference sequence). The V segment lost 3 bases and the J segment 2 bases; nucleotides outside the gene matches: 14. The CDR3 reads CSARPSSGDFITDTQYF. The CDR3 DNA reads TGCAGTGCTAGGCCGTCTAGCGGAGACTTCATCACAGATACGCAGTATTTT.

A single count supports this clonotype. The J gene is TRBJ2-1, the V gene TRBV20-1; D gene ambiguous. The CDR3 runs to 15 residues. Per germline, CDR1 DFQATT and CDR2 SNEGSKA (reference sequence). Trimming removed 4 bases from V and 4 bases from J, with 17 bases in between. DNA of the CDR3: TGCAGTGCTAAAAGGGAATTAACAGCTTACAATGAGCAGTTCTTC. Translated: CSAKRELTAYNEQFF.

This clonotype was counted only a few times. The DNA for the CDR3 is TGTGCCAGCAGCTCGGACAGGGAAGAGACCCAGTACTTC. This encodes CASSSDREETQYF. V gene TRBV11-2 combines with J gene TRBJ2-5; 8 positions match TRBD1. The germline gives CDR1 SGHAT, CDR2 FQNNGV. This CDR3 has 13 amino acids. The V and J ends lost 4 bases and 3 bases, in that order; junction bases with no gene match: 1. Using reference TRBV11-2 and TRBJ2-5 for the parts outside the CDR3, the full variable domain is EAGVAQSPRYKIIEKRQSVAFWCNPISGHATLYWYQQILGQGPKLLIQFQNNGVVDDSQLPKDRFSAERLKGVDSTLKIQPAKLEDSAVYLCASSSDREETQYFGPGTRLLVL.

This clonotype has more than one count but fewer than ten. An end of the junction does not agree with germline; a read error may underlie this. The chain is built from TRBV7-7 and TRBJ2-1; tentative D call: TRBD2 (5 bases). This CDR3 region has 15 residues. Germline V gene data show CDR1 as SSHAT and CDR2 as FNYEAQ (reference sequence). The CDR3 DNA sequence: TGTGCTAGCAGCTTGGGGAGTCACTCTTACAATGAGCAGTTCTTC. Encoded protein: CASSLGSHSYNEQFF.

This chain uses TRBV24-1 with TRBJ2-1; 8 nucleotides align to TRBD1. Germline assignment: CDR1 KGHDR and CDR2 SFDVKD. V dropped 3 bases and J dropped 2; count of bases not matched to a gene: 5. The CDR3 runs 16 residues. The CDR3 protein is CATSDEGQATYNEQFF. CDR3 DNA: TGTGCCACCAGTGATGAGGGACAGGCCACCTACAATGAGCAGTTCTTC.

The chain couples TRBV29-1 to TRBJ2-7; D unresolved. The ends were cut back, 7 bases at V and 0 bases at J, with 7 bases in the middle. Per germline, CDR1 SQVTM and CDR2 ANQGSEA. This CDR3 is 11 amino acids long. The CDR3 bases are TGCAGCGCCTCTCTCTCCTACGAGCAGTACTTC. This translates into CSASLSYEQYF.

This clonotype was observed a few times. The chain combines TRBV5-1 with TRBJ2-1; D is ambiguous. V dropped 0 bases and J dropped 5 bases, with 9 bases sitting between them. Germline CDR1 SGHRS, CDR2 YFSETQ. The CDR3 extends over 14 amino acids. The CDR3 region has the DNA TGCGCCAGCAGCTTGGGGTATTGGGACAATGAGCAGTTCTTC. This codes for CASSLGYWDNEQFF.

This chain's CDR3 is CASSHLTGTGPSGANVLTF. The DNA for the CDR3 is TGTGCCAGCAGCCATTTAACCGGGACAGGGCCCTCTGGGGCCAACGTCCTGACTTTC. The chain joins TRBV4-2 to TRBJ2-6, with 9 positions matching TRBD1. CDR1 and CDR2 (germline): LGHNA, YNFKEQ. V shed 3 bases, J shed 0 bases, and the junction held 9 bases outside the gene matches. This CDR3 has 19 amino acids.

This clonotype was counted ten times or more. A much larger clone differs by one base, so this may be a read error. The DNA for the CDR3 is TGTGCCAGCAGTTTACAGGGGCCCAATGAGCAGTACTTC. It translates to CASSLQGPNEQYF. This chain links TRBV6-6 with TRBJ2-5, with 7 bases that match TRBD1. Trimming took 4 bases from V and 11 from J; bases not matched to a gene: 10. Germline loops: CDR1 MNHNY, CDR2 SVGAGI (reference sequence). This CDR3 has 13 residues.

This chain uses TRBV7-9 with TRBJ1-1; 7 bases agree with TRBD1. Losses at the gene ends were 5 bases for V and 8 bases for J; bases not matched to a gene: 8. The CDR3 sequence is 13 residues long. The germline CDR1 and CDR2 sequences are SEHNR and FQNEAQ (reference sequence). CDR3: CASSDRTGVEAFF. CDR3 nucleotides: TGTGCCAGCAGCGACCGGACAGGAGTAGAAGCTTTCTTT.